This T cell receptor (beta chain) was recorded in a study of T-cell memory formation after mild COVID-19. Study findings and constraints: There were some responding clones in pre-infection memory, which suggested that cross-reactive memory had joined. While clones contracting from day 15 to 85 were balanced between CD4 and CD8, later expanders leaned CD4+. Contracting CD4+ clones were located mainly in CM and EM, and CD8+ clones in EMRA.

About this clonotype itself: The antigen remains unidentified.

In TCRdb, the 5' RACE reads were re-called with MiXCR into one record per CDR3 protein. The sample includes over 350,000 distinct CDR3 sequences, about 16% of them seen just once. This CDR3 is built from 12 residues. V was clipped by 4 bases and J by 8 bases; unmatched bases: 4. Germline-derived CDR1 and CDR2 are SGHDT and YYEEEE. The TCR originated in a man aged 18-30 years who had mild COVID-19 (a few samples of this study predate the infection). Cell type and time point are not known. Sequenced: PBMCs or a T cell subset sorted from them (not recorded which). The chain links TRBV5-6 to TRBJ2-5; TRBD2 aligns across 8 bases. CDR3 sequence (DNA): TGTGCCAGCAGCCAAAGCGGGGGTACCCAGTACTTC. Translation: CASSQSGGTQYF.